Sequencing of this TCR beta chain was carried out in a study of OX40 agonist ivuxolimab in advanced cancers. In the study overall: The dose-escalation cohort was around 83% male, with a mean age of about 58 years, ranging roughly 20 to 90. General study findings and limits: On average, a greater number of expanded clones characterised CD8+ T cells relative to CD4+. Low normalized T-cell clonal expansion was also seen in some nonresponders.

Exclusion of a patient followed from autoimmune disease history or systemic immunosuppression. V was pared by 2 bases and J by 2 bases, with 8 bases between. The CDR3 totals 14 residues. Germline CDR1 is MNHEY and CDR2 is SVGAGI. Assay used: immunoSEQ multiplex PCR; TCRdb lists only in-frame clones, some missing. The repertoire holds about 70,000 clones, approximately 78% seen once, with 0.85% to 1.3% in the top ten. Worth noting for this clone: As yet, its antigen is unknown.

This clonotype was sampled from an adult with an advanced solid tumor such as melanoma, head and neck, liver or kidney cancer. The chain is built from TRBV6-5 and TRBJ2-3; D is unclear. The specimen was CD4+ or CD8+ T cells sorted from blood, collected in a trial of the OX40 agonist ivuxolimab. For the CDR3, the DNA is TGTGCCAGCAGTTACGGGCACCCCACAGATACGCAGTATTTT. This codes for CASSYGHPTDTQYF.